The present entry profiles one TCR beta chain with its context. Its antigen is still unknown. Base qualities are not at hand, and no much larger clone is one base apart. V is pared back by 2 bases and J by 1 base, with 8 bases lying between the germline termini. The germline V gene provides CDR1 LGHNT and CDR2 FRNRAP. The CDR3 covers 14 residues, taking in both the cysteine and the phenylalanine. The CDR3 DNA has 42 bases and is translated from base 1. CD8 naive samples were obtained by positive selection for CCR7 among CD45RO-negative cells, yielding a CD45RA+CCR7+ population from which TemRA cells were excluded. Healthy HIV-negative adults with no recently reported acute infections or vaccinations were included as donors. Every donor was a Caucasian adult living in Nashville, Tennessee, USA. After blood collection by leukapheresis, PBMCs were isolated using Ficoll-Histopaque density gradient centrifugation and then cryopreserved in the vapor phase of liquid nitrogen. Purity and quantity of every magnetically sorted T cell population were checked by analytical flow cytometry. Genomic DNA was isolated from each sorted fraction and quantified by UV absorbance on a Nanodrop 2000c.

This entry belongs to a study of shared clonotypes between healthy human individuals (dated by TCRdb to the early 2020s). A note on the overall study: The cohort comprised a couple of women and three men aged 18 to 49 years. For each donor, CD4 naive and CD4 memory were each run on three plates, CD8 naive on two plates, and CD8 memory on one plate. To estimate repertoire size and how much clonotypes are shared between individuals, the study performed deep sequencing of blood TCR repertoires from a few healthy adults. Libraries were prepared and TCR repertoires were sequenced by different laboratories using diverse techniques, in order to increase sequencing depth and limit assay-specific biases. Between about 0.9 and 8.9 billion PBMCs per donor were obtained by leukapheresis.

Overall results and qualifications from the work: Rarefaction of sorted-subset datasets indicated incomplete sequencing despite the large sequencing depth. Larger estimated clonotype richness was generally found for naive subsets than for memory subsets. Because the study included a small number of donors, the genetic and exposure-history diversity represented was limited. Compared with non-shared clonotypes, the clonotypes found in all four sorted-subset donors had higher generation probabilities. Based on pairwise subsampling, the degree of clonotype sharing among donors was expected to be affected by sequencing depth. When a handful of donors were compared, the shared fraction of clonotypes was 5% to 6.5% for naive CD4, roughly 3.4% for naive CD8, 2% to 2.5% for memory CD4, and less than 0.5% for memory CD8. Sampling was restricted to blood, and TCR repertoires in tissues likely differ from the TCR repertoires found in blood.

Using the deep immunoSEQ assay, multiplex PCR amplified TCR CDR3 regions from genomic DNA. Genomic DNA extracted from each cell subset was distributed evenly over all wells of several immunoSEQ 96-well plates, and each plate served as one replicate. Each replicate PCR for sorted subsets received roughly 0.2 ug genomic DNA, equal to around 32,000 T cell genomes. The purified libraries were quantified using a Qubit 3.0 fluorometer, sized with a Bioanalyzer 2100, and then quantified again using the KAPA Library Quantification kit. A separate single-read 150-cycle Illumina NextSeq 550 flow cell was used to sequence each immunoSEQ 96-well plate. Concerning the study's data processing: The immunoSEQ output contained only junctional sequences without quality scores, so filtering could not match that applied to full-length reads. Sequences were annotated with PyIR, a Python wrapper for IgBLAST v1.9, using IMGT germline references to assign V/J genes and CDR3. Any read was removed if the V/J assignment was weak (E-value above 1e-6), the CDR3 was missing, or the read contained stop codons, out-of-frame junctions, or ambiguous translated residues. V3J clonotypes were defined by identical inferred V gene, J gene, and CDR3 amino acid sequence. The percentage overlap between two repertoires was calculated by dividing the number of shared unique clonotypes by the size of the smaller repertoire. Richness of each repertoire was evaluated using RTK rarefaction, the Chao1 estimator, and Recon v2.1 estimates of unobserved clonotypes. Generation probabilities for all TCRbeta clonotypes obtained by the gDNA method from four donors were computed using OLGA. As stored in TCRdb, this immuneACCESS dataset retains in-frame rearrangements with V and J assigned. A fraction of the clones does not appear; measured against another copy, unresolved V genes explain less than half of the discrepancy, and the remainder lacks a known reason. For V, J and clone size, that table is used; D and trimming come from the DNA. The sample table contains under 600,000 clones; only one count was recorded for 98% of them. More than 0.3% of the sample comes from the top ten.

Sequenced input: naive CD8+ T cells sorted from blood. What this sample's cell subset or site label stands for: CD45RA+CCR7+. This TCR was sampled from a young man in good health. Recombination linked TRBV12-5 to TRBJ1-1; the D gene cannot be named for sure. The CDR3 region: CASGLNGKNTEAFF. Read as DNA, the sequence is TGTGCTAGTGGTTTGAACGGGAAGAACACTGAAGCTTTCTTT.